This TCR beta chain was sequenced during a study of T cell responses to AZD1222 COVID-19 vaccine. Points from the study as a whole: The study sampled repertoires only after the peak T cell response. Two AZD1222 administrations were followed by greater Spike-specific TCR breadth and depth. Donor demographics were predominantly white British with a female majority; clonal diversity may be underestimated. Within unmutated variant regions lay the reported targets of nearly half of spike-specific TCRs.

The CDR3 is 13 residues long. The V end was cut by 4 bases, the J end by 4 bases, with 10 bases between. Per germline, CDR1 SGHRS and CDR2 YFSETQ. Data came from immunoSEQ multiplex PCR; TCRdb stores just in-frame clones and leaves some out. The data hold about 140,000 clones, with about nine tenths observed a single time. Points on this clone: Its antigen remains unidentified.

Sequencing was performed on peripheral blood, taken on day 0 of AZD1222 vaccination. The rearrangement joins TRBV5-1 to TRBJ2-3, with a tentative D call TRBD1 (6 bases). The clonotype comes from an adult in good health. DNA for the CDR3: TGCGCCAGCAGCCAACAGGGTGCAGATACGCAGTATTTT. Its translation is CASSQQGADTQYF.